One sample yielded the 21 T cell receptor beta chains listed below, sequenced in a study of blood T cell repertoires in COVID-19. Some clones are missing from TCRdb's copy, which holds only in-frame ones; the method was immunoSEQ multiplex PCR. The table has about 170,000 clones, 65% to 85% seen once; the top ten hold under 3%. Sequenced: peripheral blood. The source is a human donor with acute or convalescent COVID-19. The donor label of this sample is uncertain.

The V call is TRBV3-1 (or the pseudogene TRBV3-2), the J call TRBJ2-7; 10 positions agree with TRBD2. The CDR3 covers 16 residues. V was pared by 4 bases and J by 5 bases, with 11 bases of the junction left unmatched. Per germline, CDR1 LGHDT and CDR2 YNNKEL (reference sequence). CDR3 sequence: CASSRLLAGPPNEQYF. The CDR3 nucleotides are TGTGCCAGCAGCCGCTTACTAGCGGGACCCCCCAACGAGCAGTACTTC.

This clone was observed a single time. This chain links TRBV27 with TRBJ2-1; a weak D match, TRBD2 (6 bases). The CDR3 has 15 residues. V shed 6 bases and J shed 7 bases, with 19 bases lying between them. Germline V CDR1 and CDR2: MNHEY, SMNVEV (reference sequence). This CDR3 reads CASSAGTSNGNEQFF. The CDR3 nucleotides are TGTGCCAGCAGCGCAGGAACTAGCAACGGGAATGAGCAGTTCTTC.

This clone was recorded once. As DNA, the CDR3 is TGTGCCAGCAGCGCCAACAGGGGACGGACTGAAGCTTTCTTT. This codes for CASSANRGRTEAFF. The genes are TRBV9 and TRBJ1-1; 7 positions match TRBD1. Germline lookup yields CDR1 SGDLS and CDR2 YYNGEE. This CDR3 has 14 residues. Germline trimming cut 3 bases from V and 5 bases from J; bases unmatched to any gene: 7.

V usage is TRBV28 and J usage is TRBJ2-7, with 8 bases matching TRBD2. This CDR3 is 14 amino acids long. The germline V gene encodes CDR1 MDHEN and CDR2 SYDVKM. With 5 bases clipped from V and 2 bases from J, the junction kept 5 bases outside the gene matches. CDR3 in amino acids: CASSPGGETYEQYF. The CDR3, as DNA: TGTGCCAGCAGTCCGGGGGGGGAAACCTACGAGCAGTACTTC.

The chain combines TRBV3-1 (or the pseudogene TRBV3-2) with TRBJ2-6; D is unclear. V was trimmed by 1 base and J by 2 bases, leaving 15 bases between them. Per germline, CDR1 LGHDT and CDR2 YNNKEL (reference sequence). This CDR3 is built from 18 residues. The CDR3 is CASSQGVVDTPGANVLTF. In DNA form, the CDR3 reads TGTGCCAGCAGCCAAGGGGTCGTAGACACCCCTGGGGCCAACGTCCTGACTTTC.

V and J are TRBV5-1 and TRBJ1-5; D may be TRBD1 (6 bases). V dropped 0 bases and J dropped 3 bases, with 13 bases sitting between them. Germline V gene data show CDR1 as SGHRS and CDR2 as YFSETQ. The CDR3 has 16 residues. CDR3 DNA sequence: TGCGCCAGCAGCTTGGAGGGGGGGCCGAACAATCAGCCCCAGCATTTT. It specifies CASSLEGGPNNQPQHF.

This chain uses TRBV7-3 with TRBJ1-1; 12 positions agree with TRBD1. The V segment lost 5 bases and the J segment 12 bases; nucleotides outside the gene matches: 10. Germline CDR1 and CDR2: SGHTA and FQGTGA. The CDR3 has 14 amino acids. The CDR3 region is CASSQPGQGARTFF. DNA of the CDR3: TGTGCCAGCAGCCAACCGGGACAGGGGGCGCGAACTTTCTTT. Drawing the rest from reference TRBV7-3 and TRBJ1-1, the complete variable domain is GAGVSQTPSNKVTEKGKYVELRCDPISGHTALYWYRQSLGQGPEFLIYFQGTGAADDSGLPNDRFFAVRPEGSVSTLKIQRTERGDSAVYLCASSQPGQGARTFFGQGTRLTVV.

J is TRBJ2-7 and V is TRBV28; tentative D call: TRBD2 (7 bases). The germline CDR1 and CDR2 sequences are MDHEN and SYDVKM. V was trimmed by 4 bases and J by 3 bases, leaving 28 bases between them. The CDR3 sequence is 19 residues long. CDR3 loop: CASSYPEGGRPIEVYEQYF. For the CDR3, the DNA is TGTGCCAGCAGTTACCCCGAGGGGGGGAGACCAATCGAAGTCTACGAGCAGTACTTC.

The V call is TRBV18, the J call TRBJ2-1, with 8 nucleotides matching TRBD1. Germline CDR1 and CDR2: KGHSH and LQKENI. The ends lost 3 bases at V and 2 bases at J; junction bases unmatched: 6. The CDR3 has 16 amino acids. CDR3 protein: CASSPREQGAYNEQFF. The CDR3 region has the DNA TGTGCCAGCTCACCCCGGGAACAGGGGGCCTACAATGAGCAGTTCTTC. The full variable domain, its missing parts supplied by reference TRBV18 and TRBJ2-1, is NAGVMQNPRHLVRRRGQEARLRCSPMKGHSHVYWYRQLPEEGLKFMVYLQKENIIDESGMPKERFSAEFPKEGPSILRIQQVVRGDSAAYFCASSPREQGAYNEQFFGPGTRLTVL.

The chain recombines TRBV9 with TRBJ1-4; 7 bases match TRBD1. Germline CDR1 reads SGDLS; CDR2 reads YYNGEE. The V gene end was trimmed by 4 bases and the J gene end by 4 bases; junction bases not matched to a gene: 7. There are 15 residues in the CDR3. The CDR3 here is CASSWTGQSNEKLFF. Written as DNA, the CDR3 is TGTGCCAGCAGCTGGACGGGACAGAGTAATGAAAAACTGTTTTTT.

This rearrangement joins TRBV4-1 to TRBJ2-1; TRBD2 matches 12 bases. The germline V gene encodes CDR1 MGHRA and CDR2 YSYEKL. Unmatched junction bases numbered 8, after V lost 4 bases and J lost 4 bases. This CDR3 is 17 amino acids long. CDR3 region: CASSRIPTSGRYNEQFF. The CDR3 nucleotides are TGCGCCAGCAGCCGTATACCGACTAGCGGGAGATACAATGAGCAGTTCTTC.

CDR3 sequence reads: CASSPNRAQETQYF. CDR3 nucleotides: TGTGCCAGCAGCCCTAACAGGGCACAAGAGACCCAGTACTTC. This chain uses TRBV5-4 with TRBJ2-5; TRBD1 might be the D (6 bases). Trimming shortened V by 4 bases and J by 2 bases, and 12 bases separated the two germline ends. This CDR3 spans 14 amino acids. CDR1 is SGHNT and CDR2 is YYREEE in the germline V gene (reference sequence).

The chain links TRBV18 to TRBJ2-1, with 8 bases fitting TRBD2. Germline V gene data show CDR1 as KGHSH and CDR2 as LQKENI. With V trimmed by 3 bases and J by 1 base, 2 bases remained unmatched. The CDR3 is made up of 15 amino acids. The DNA of the CDR3 is TGTGCCAGCTCACCCCCGGGAGGGTCCTACAATGAGCAGTTCTTC. It is translated as CASSPPGGSYNEQFF.

The J gene is TRBJ1-5, the V gene TRBV19; no clear D. Germline V gene sequence: CDR1 LNHDA, CDR2 SQIVND (reference sequence). This CDR3 comprises 12 residues. The V end lost 3 bases, the J end lost 7 bases, and 7 bases lay between the germline ends. The DNA for the CDR3 is TGTGCCAGTAGTATCCCCCGGCAGCCCCAGCATTTT. It codes for CASSIPRQPQHF.

The table lists this clone with a count of one. At the DNA level, this CDR3 is encoded by other sequences in the same sample as well. The chain links TRBV29-1 to TRBJ2-1, with a tentative D call TRBD1 (7 bases). The CDR3 length is 14 residues. Germline CDR1 SQVTM, CDR2 ANQGSEA. Trimming took 3 bases from V and 1 from J, leaving 10 bases between them. The CDR3 coding sequence is TGCAGCGTTGATCAGGGGGGATCCTACAATGAGCAGTTCTTC. Encoded protein: CSVDQGGSYNEQFF.

The rearrangement uses TRBV11-3 and TRBJ2-2; D gene ambiguous. This CDR3 contains 15 residues. CDR1 and CDR2 from the germline V gene are SGHNT and YENEEA. V was clipped by 1 base and J by 3 bases, with 9 bases between them. CDR3: CASSLGGIDTGELFF. Here the CDR3 DNA reads TGTGCCAGCAGCTTAGGAGGTATCGACACCGGGGAGCTGTTTTTT. The complete variable domain, with remaining parts taken from reference TRBV11-3 and TRBJ2-2, reads EAGVVQSPRYKIIEKKQPVAFWCNPISGHNTLYWYLQNLGQGPELLIRYENEEAVDDSQLPKDRFSAERLKGVDSTLKIQPAELGDSAVYLCASSLGGIDTGELFFGEGSRLTVL.

This chain connects TRBV6-5 to TRBJ1-2; 9 bases agree with TRBD1. There are 13 residues in the CDR3. After removal of 5 bases from V and 6 bases from J, the junction contained 4 bases not matched to a gene. In germline, CDR1 is MNHEY, CDR2 SVGAGI. CDR3 DNA: TGTGCCAGCAGTCCCCGGGACAGGGATGGCTACACCTTC. This gives the protein CASSPRDRDGYTF.

The J gene is TRBJ2-5, the V gene TRBV6-5; TRBD2 agrees at 11 bases. CDR1 MNHEY and CDR2 SVGAGI come from the germline V gene. The CDR3 runs 14 residues. Trimming at V came to 8 bases and at J to 5 bases, leaving 7 bases not matched to a gene. CDR3 protein: CASRLAGGRETQYF. CDR3 coding DNA: TGTGCCAGCCGCCTAGCGGGGGGAAGGGAGACCCAGTACTTC.

This chain connects TRBV5-1 to TRBJ1-1; unclear D gene. Trimming took off 2 bases at V and 2 bases at J, with 13 bases between the two ends. The length of the CDR3 is 15 residues. Germline CDR1 SGHRS, CDR2 YFSETQ. DNA of the CDR3: TGCGCCAGCAGCTTCAACGGGGAGGCCAACACTGAAGCTTTCTTT. The encoded protein is CASSFNGEANTEAFF.

The J gene is TRBJ1-2, the V gene TRBV5-4, with D possibly being TRBD1 (6 bases). CDR1 and CDR2 from the germline V gene are SGHNT and YYREEE (reference sequence). This CDR3 spans 15 amino acids. Trimming shortened V by 4 bases and J by 5 bases, and 18 bases separated the two germline ends. The CDR3 is CASSEGQAGAYGYTF. CDR3 DNA: TGTGCCAGCAGCGAGGGGCAGGCGGGGGCGTATGGCTACACCTTC.

This chain uses TRBV29-1 with TRBJ2-5; no firm D call. In germline, CDR1 is SQVTM, CDR2 ANQGSEA. V lost 4 bases and J 1 base, leaving 10 bases between the germline ends. The CDR3 runs to 13 residues. DNA of the CDR3: TGCAGCGTTGCACGGGTACGCCAAGAGACCCAGTACTTC. This encodes CSVARVRQETQYF.